These 4 T cell receptor beta chains came from one sample sequenced in a study of beta chain features in type 1 diabetes. Regarding the study as a whole: All four CD4+ subsets of Type 1 diabetes patients contained TCRB CDR3s that were moderately but significantly shorter.

Their recognized antigens are unknown. The entirety of the isolated RNA underwent reverse transcription, so expressed TCRB transcripts were sequenced. Clones were read by immunoSEQ multiplex PCR, and TCRdb kept only the in-frame ones, dropping some. The sample yields 250,000 or so clones, around 14% seen once. The sample taken for sequencing was naive CD4+ T cells from blood. The receptors were sampled from a man between 25 and 39 years old with type 1 diabetes.

The genes are TRBV11-2 and TRBJ2-3; TRBD2 aligns across 11 bases. V trimming: 5 bases; J trimming: 0 bases; junction bases outside the gene matches: 4. The V gene's germline CDR1 is SGHAT and CDR2 FQNNGV. This CDR3 contains 16 residues. CDR3 DNA: TGTGCCAGCAGCCCCCGGACTAGCGGGAGCACAGATACGCAGTATTTT. It codes for CASSPRTSGSTDTQYF.

The chain uses TRBV15 and TRBJ2-1, with 11 nucleotides matching TRBD1. This CDR3 contains 14 residues. V lost 5 bases to trimming and J lost 3 bases; unmatched junction nucleotides: 0. Looked up from germline, CDR1 is LNHNV and CDR2 is YYDKDF (reference sequence). The CDR3 loop is CATSGTGGYNEQFF. The CDR3 nucleotides are TGTGCCACCAGCGGGACAGGGGGCTACAATGAGCAGTTCTTC.

This clone occurred a few times. CDR3 region: CASSLGGTGYGYTF. The CDR3 DNA follows: TGTGCCAGCAGCTTAGGAGGGACAGGCTATGGCTACACCTTC. The chain combines TRBV7-2 with TRBJ1-2; 8 bases line up with TRBD1. The CDR3 is made up of 14 amino acids. V shed 1 base and J 4 bases; nucleotides not matched to a gene: 2. Germline CDR1 SGHTA, CDR2 FQGNSA.

The rearrangement uses TRBV27 and TRBJ2-4; D uncertain. In germline, CDR1 is MNHEY, CDR2 SMNVEV (reference sequence). Trimming removed 5 bases at V and 0 bases at J, with 14 bases between. This CDR3 is built from 16 residues. CDR3: CASSPESVIAKNIQYF. CDR3 in DNA: TGTGCCAGCAGTCCAGAAAGTGTAATAGCCAAAAACATTCAGTACTTC.